This record looks at one T cell receptor (beta chain) sequence and its context. Germline V CDR1 and CDR2: MDHEN, SYDVKM. V dropped 2 bases and J dropped 5 bases, with 13 bases sitting between them. This CDR3 spans 15 amino acids. The data originate from a study of cytomegalovirus exposure and HLA in healthy donors. Separate from the approximately 670-subject first cohort, the 120-subject validation cohort was the one that the donors belonged to. Clones were sequenced by immunoSEQ multiplex PCR, and TCRdb holds only the in-frame ones, with some missing. The repertoire holds about 58,000 clones, with roughly 90% as singletons.

Specimen: PBMCs. The genes are TRBV28 and TRBJ2-1; perhaps TRBD1 as D (6 bases). This sequence was found in a man aged 18-30 years in good health and CMV-seronegative. CDR3 residues: CASSLQGHRNNEQFF. The CDR3 DNA reads TGTGCCAGCAGTTTACAGGGACACCGGAACAATGAGCAGTTCTTC.